Sequencing of this T cell receptor (beta chain) was carried out in a study of blood T cell repertoires in COVID-19. This CDR3 is built from 16 residues. J lost 6 bases, V lost 6 bases, and 13 bases had no gene match. Germline CDR1 is MNHEY and CDR2 is SMNVEV (reference sequence). How the authors handled the data: Reference gene primer amplification gave estimated nucleated cell counts. Clones were read by immunoSEQ multiplex PCR, and TCRdb kept only the in-frame ones, dropping some. V, J and clone size were drawn from that table, and D and trimming were deduced from the DNA. The table shows fewer than 350,000 clones, with around nine tenths occurring only once.

Material for sequencing was PBMCs or T cells enriched from blood (not recorded which). The clonotype comes from a woman aged 40 to 50 who had recovered from COVID-19. The chain recombines TRBV27 with TRBJ2-2; TRBD1 matches 7 bases. The CDR3 loop reads CASSRIQDRFAGELFF. CDR3 nucleotide sequence: TGTGCCAGCAGCCGTATCCAGGACAGGTTCGCCGGGGAGCTGTTTTTT.